This T cell receptor (delta chain) originates from a study of gamma-delta T cells after stem cell transplantation. The CDR3 has 17 amino acids. Per the germline V gene, CDR1 is GEAIGNYY and CDR2 is EKD. Remarks on this clone: A much larger clone is a single base away; this may be a read error. This sample includes further DNA sequences coding for the same CDR3.

TCRdb reanalysed the RT-PCR reads with CATT. The sample consists of 2,500 to 3,000 delta-chain clones, 2% to 3% of them appearing once. The receptor's source is a human donor. It is not recorded whose cells these are; they may come from a transplant donor. The sequenced sample was gamma-delta T cells. V is TRDV2 and J is TRDJ1, with TRDD3 identical over 10 bases. For the CDR3, the DNA is TGTGCCTGTGACACCTTGGGGGATACCATCGGCACCGATAAGCTCATCTTT. Translating gives CACDTLGDTIGTDKLIF.